This T cell receptor (beta chain) originates from a study of blood T cell repertoires in COVID-19. Study context: Donors in the United States, Italy and Spain gave samples during acute or convalescent COVID-19. PBMCs, B-cell-depleted T cells, or T cells were the source of the cDNA or gDNA that made up the material.

Germline V gene data show CDR1 as SGHNT and CDR2 as YYREEE (reference sequence). CDR3 length: 15 residues. The germline V and J ends were trimmed by 4 bases and 0 bases, with 13 bases remaining between them. Original data processing: Reference gene primer amplification gave estimated nucleated cell counts. Profiled with immunoSEQ multiplex PCR; TCRdb holds only in-frame clones, not every one. V and J calls and clone size are given by that table; D and trimming were obtained from the DNA. The sample lists 100,000 to 150,000 clones, around nine tenths seen once, with about 4% in the top ten. Sequences were obtained from peripheral blood. The TCR originated in a man aged 50 to 60 with active COVID-19. J is TRBJ2-5 and V is TRBV5-4, with a possible D match to TRBD1 (6 bases). CDR3 protein: CASSGYREYQETQYF. For the CDR3, the DNA is TGTGCCAGCAGCGGCTACAGGGAGTACCAAGAGACCCAGTACTTC. Combining the CDR3 with reference TRBV5-4 and TRBJ2-5 gives the whole variable domain ETGVTQSPTHLIKTRGQQVTLRCSSQSGHNTVSWYQQALGQGPQFIFQYYREEENGRGNFPPRFSGLQFPNYSSELNVNALELDDSALYLCASSGYREYQETQYFGPGTRLLVL.